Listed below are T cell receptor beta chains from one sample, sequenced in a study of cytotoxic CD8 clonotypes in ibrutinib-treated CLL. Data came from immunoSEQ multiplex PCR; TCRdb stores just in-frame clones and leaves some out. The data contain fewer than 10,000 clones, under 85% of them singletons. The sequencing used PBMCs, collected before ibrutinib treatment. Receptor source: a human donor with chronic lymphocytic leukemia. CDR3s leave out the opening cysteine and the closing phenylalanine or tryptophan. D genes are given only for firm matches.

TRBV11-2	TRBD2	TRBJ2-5	ASSFGGGETQY
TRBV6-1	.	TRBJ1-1	ASSVRTSGDTEAF
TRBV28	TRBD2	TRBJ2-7	ASSRHSGRSYEQY
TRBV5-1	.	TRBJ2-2	ASSVDRLLNTGELF
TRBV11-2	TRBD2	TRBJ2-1	ASSLDGELAGAGEQF
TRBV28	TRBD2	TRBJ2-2	ASSFASGSGGELF
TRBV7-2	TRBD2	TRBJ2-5	ASSPSPGLAVETQY
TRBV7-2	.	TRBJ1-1	ASSLMESTEAF
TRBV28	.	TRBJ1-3	ASSFGGGWNTIY
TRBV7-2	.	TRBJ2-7	ASSSSGGREQY
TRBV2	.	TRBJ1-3	ASSVPPGQLY
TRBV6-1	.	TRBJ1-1	ASSEGGTEAF
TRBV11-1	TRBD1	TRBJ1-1	ASSHYQGTGIMNTEAF
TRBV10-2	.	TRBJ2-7	ASSLMGASSYEQY
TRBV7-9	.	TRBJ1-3	ASSRILTGNTIY
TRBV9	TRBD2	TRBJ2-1	ASSVQGTSGRYEQF
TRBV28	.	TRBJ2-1	ASSGRHSYNEQF
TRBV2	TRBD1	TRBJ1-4	ASAGDSNEKLF
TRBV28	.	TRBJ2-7	ASSYLDSSHEQY
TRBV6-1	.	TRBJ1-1	ASSTQGNTEAF
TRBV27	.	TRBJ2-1	ASSLVVNGEQF
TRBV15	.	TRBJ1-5	ATSRVIPGQVIQPQH
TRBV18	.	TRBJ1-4	ASSPQGTNEKLF
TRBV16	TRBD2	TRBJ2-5	ASSHGGQETQY
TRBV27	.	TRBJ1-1	ASSLSAGNTEAF
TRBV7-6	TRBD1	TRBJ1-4	ASSPRRGTGHATNEKLF
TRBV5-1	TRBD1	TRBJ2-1	ASSLRPGGIPSSYNEQF
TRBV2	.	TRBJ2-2	ASSADSAYTGELF
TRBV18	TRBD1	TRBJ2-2	ASSPSGGYNTGELF
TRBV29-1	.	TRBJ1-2	SGAEDGYT
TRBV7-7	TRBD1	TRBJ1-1	ASLPWTGADTEAF
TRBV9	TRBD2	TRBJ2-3	ASSVVPSGRSDTQY
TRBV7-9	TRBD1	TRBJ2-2	ASSIGQGAYTGELF
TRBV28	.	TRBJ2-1	ASSSYLSIQGNEQF
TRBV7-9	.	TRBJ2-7	ASSLTVGLTNEQY
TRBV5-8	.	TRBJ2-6	ASSTGRLVGANVLT
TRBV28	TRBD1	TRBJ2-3	ASSFWDHRGSTQY
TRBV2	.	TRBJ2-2	ASSSRGVGYGELF
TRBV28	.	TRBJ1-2	ASSLTIVSYGYT
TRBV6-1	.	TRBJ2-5	ASIRQPQETQY
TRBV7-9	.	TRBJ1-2	ASSLERLGGYT
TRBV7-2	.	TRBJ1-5	ASSLQGAYSNQPQH
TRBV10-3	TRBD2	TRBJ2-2	AISDRGANTGELF
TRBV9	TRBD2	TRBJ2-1	ASSARLAGVLGGEQF
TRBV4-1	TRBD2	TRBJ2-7	ASSQVTSVSSYEQY
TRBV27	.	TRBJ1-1	ASRTTAEAF
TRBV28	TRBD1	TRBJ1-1	ASYKFPDRDYTEAF
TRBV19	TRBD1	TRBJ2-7	ASGQGSYEQY
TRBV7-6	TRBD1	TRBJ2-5	ASSLRTGGGETQY
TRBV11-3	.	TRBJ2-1	ASSLEGPPAGNEQF
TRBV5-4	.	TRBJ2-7	ATRLSLGAYEQY
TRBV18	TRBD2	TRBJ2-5	ASSPRTERGYQETQY